This TCR beta chain was documented in a study of cytomegalovirus exposure and HLA in healthy donors. PCR used 60 Vbeta primers and 13 Jbeta primers. This table comes from immunoSEQ multiplex PCR, and its TCRdb copy is limited to in-frame clones, with some not included. The table includes about 120,000 clones, roughly four fifths detected once. Note on this clone: As yet, its antigen is unknown.

Per germline, CDR1 MNHEY and CDR2 SMNVEV (reference sequence). CDR3 length: 16 amino acids. Findings of the study overall: Most TCR sequences were uncommon, yet certain public TCRs appeared in many donors. Under in vitro conditions, three CMV-associated chains were confirmed as specific for CMV antigens.

J is TRBJ2-5 and V is TRBV27, with TRBD1 matching over 10 bases. The J call may be mistaken, given a closer DNA end match to TRBJ2-7. Sequencing was performed on PBMCs. This TCR came from a man in his forties in good health and CMV-seronegative. CDR3 loop: CASSRRGQGSSYEQYF. The CDR3 bases are TGTGCCAGCAGTCGGAGGGGACAGGGGAGCTCCTACGAGCAGTACTTC.